A single sample is the source of the 19 T cell receptor beta chains below, sequenced in a study of T cells in localized non-small cell lung cancer. Only in-frame clones appear in the TCRdb table, and some are missing; sequencing was by immunoSEQ multiplex PCR. The repertoire holds tens of thousands of clones, approximately 87% seen once, with 0.9% to 1.4% in the top ten. The sequencing used peripheral blood, collected before any cancer treatment. These receptors were collected from a woman between 35 and 70 years old with stage I lung adenocarcinoma.

This clone was recorded once. The gene calls are TRBV5-4 and TRBJ1-5, with D hard to call. The V end lost 5 bases, the J end lost 3 bases, and 18 bases lay between the germline ends. Germline V gene lookup returns CDR1 SGHNT and CDR2 YYREEE (reference sequence). CDR3 size: 16 residues. This CDR3 is CASSDGTAHPNQPQHF. The CDR3 nucleotides read TGTGCCAGCAGTGACGGAACAGCTCATCCCAATCAGCCCCAGCATTTT.

The chain couples TRBV6-5 to TRBJ2-7; D might be TRBD1 or TRBD2, each matching 5 bases. The CDR3 consists of 12 residues. Germline CDR1 and CDR2: MNHEY and SVGAGI. V lost 2 bases and J 6 bases, leaving 8 bases between the germline ends. The chain's CDR3 is CASSYVGREQYF. CDR3 nucleotide sequence: TGTGCCAGCAGTTACGTGGGACGCGAGCAGTACTTC.

The J gene is TRBJ1-1, the V gene TRBV5-4; 7 bases align to TRBD1. The germline gives CDR1 SGHNT, CDR2 YYREEE (reference sequence). The junction had 7 bases not matched to a gene; V was cut back by 4 bases and J by 7 bases. CDR3 size: 13 residues. CDR3 region: CASSPGTDIEAFF. CDR3 DNA: TGTGCCAGCAGCCCCGGGACAGATATTGAAGCTTTCTTT.

The chain employs TRBV7-2 and TRBJ1-5, with TRBD1 as a possible D gene (6 bases). Germline V gives CDR1 SGHTA, CDR2 FQGNSA. The length of the CDR3 is 18 residues. Trimming removed 3 bases at V and 5 bases at J, with 23 bases between. CDR3 DNA sequence: TGTGCCAGCAGCTTGGGGGCAGGGGATCCATTGTTTCATCAGCCCCAGCATTTT. It specifies CASSLGAGDPLFHQPQHF.

The V call is TRBV5-4, the J call TRBJ2-7, with 8 nucleotides matching TRBD2. Trimming removed 1 base from V and 1 base from J; junction bases left unmatched: 7. The CDR3 is 16 residues long. Per the germline V gene, CDR1 is SGHNT and CDR2 is YYREEE (reference sequence). This CDR3 reads CASSLSAGGVSYEQYF. CDR3 in DNA: TGTGCCAGCAGCTTGTCGGCGGGGGGTGTTTCCTACGAGCAGTACTTC.

The chain couples TRBV11-3 to TRBJ1-3; D is uncertain. In germline, CDR1 is SGHNT, CDR2 YENEEA. The CDR3 length is 14 residues. V lost 6 bases to trimming and J lost 4 bases, with 13 bases between them. CDR3 loop: CASRKRETGNTIYF. Here the CDR3 DNA reads TGTGCCAGCAGGAAAAGGGAAACCGGAAACACCATATATTTT.

V usage is TRBV30 and J usage is TRBJ1-6, with D unresolved. V was pared by 3 bases and J by 7 bases, with 7 bases between. The CDR3 contains 12 residues. CDR1 and CDR2 from the germline V gene are GTSNPN and SVGIG (reference sequence). CDR3 nucleotides: TGTGCCTGGAGACAAGGGAATTCACCCCTCCACTTT. It specifies CAWRQGNSPLHF.

V and J are TRBV7-6 and TRBJ2-3, with 10 positions matching TRBD2. With 1 base clipped from V and 4 bases from J, the junction kept 5 bases outside the gene matches. The V gene's germline CDR1 is SGHVS and CDR2 FNYEAQ. The CDR3 spans 16 residues. DNA of the CDR3: TGTGCCAGCAGCTTAGAACTAGCGGGGAGAGCAGATACGCAGTATTTT. Amino acid sequence: CASSLELAGRADTQYF. The entire variable domain, with the rest obtained from reference TRBV7-6 and TRBJ2-3, is as follows: GAGVSQSPRYKVTKRGQDVALRCDPISGHVSLYWYRQALGQGPEFLTYFNYEAQQDKSGLPNDRFSAERPEGSISTLTIQRTEQRDSAMYRCASSLELAGRADTQYFGPGTRLTVL.

V usage is TRBV14 and J usage is TRBJ2-7; D unclear. The ends were cut back, 2 bases at V and 0 bases at J, with 5 bases in the middle. This CDR3 is built from 13 residues. CDR1 and CDR2 from the germline V gene are SGHDN and FVKESK. As DNA, the CDR3 is TGTGCCAGCAGCCAACAGGTCTCCTACGAGCAGTACTTC. Protein sequence: CASSQQVSYEQYF.

This chain uses TRBV10-2 with TRBJ1-1, with D perhaps matching TRBD1 (5 bases). This CDR3 spans 14 amino acids. V lost 2 bases and J 4 bases, leaving 11 bases between the germline ends. Germline loops: CDR1 WSHSY, CDR2 SAAADI. CDR3 region: CASSETQGGTEAFF. CDR3 nucleotide sequence: TGCGCCAGCAGTGAGACCCAGGGTGGCACTGAAGCTTTCTTT.

The chain is built from TRBV7-2 and TRBJ1-3; D gene uncertain. V lost 1 base to trimming and J lost 0 bases, with 13 bases between them. The germline V gene encodes CDR1 SGHTA and CDR2 FQGNSA. The CDR3 length is 17 residues. Written as DNA, the CDR3 is TGTGCCAGCAGCTTAGGGTATTCAGGCCGCTCTGGAAACACCATATATTTT. Translated: CASSLGYSGRSGNTIYF.

This clone was detected only a few times. The chain recombines TRBV10-1 with TRBJ1-6; TRBD1 matches at 8 bases. The V gene end was trimmed by 7 bases and the J gene end by 7 bases; junction bases not matched to a gene: 9. The CDR3 runs to 15 residues. Looked up from germline, CDR1 is WNHNN and CDR2 is SYGVQD (reference sequence). The CDR3 bases are TGCGCCAGCACTCCAGTACAGGGGGACAATTCACCCCTCCACTTT. Protein sequence: CASTPVQGDNSPLHF.

CDR3 protein: CASSFRGQGLHEQYF. The CDR3 coding sequence is TGTGCCAGCAGCTTCAGGGGACAGGGGCTCCACGAGCAGTACTTC. The chain recombines TRBV7-2 with TRBJ2-7, with 10 bases fitting TRBD1. The V segment lost 3 bases and the J segment 5 bases; nucleotides outside the gene matches: 7. Germline V gene lookup returns CDR1 SGHTA and CDR2 FQGNSA. This CDR3 has 15 amino acids.

V is TRBV5-4 and J is TRBJ1-6; 7 bases agree with TRBD1. Germline CDR1 is SGHNT and CDR2 is YYREEE (reference sequence). After removal of 4 bases from V and 7 bases from J, the junction contained 5 bases not matched to a gene. This CDR3 region has 14 residues. In nucleotides, the CDR3 is TGTGCCAGCAGCGTCGACAGGGTAAATTCACCCCTCCACTTT. Amino acid sequence: CASSVDRVNSPLHF.

This rearrangement joins TRBV28 to TRBJ2-7, with D perhaps TRBD2 (5 bases). Trimming pared 2 bases from V and 4 bases from J, leaving 15 bases between. The CDR3 totals 15 residues. CDR1 is MDHEN, CDR2 SYDVKM, per germline. For the CDR3, the DNA is TGTGCCAGCAGTTTAGTGGAGGCCTACCTTTACGAGCAGTACTTC. Protein: CASSLVEAYLYEQYF. The entire variable domain, with the rest obtained from reference TRBV28 and TRBJ2-7, is as follows: DVKVTQSSRYLVKRTGEKVFLECVQDMDHENMFWYRQDPGLGLRLIYFSYDVKMKEKGDIPEGYSVSREKKERFSLILESASTNQTSMYLCASSLVEAYLYEQYFGPGTRLTVT.

The rearrangement links TRBV7-8 to TRBJ1-6; TRBD1 aligns across 7 bases. The germline V gene encodes CDR1 SGHVS and CDR2 FQNEAQ. V shed 3 bases and J 7 bases; nucleotides not matched to a gene: 6. The CDR3 has 15 residues. Here the CDR3 reads CASSFETGSNSPLHF. DNA of the CDR3: TGTGCCAGCAGCTTCGAGACAGGGTCAAATTCACCCCTCCACTTT. The complete variable domain, with remaining parts taken from reference TRBV7-8 and TRBJ1-6, reads GAGVSQSPRYKVAKRGQDVALRCDPISGHVSLFWYQQALGQGPEFLTYFQNEAQLDKSGLPSDRFFAERPEGSVSTLKIQRTQQEDSAVYLCASSFETGSNSPLHFGNGTRLTVT.

The J gene is TRBJ2-7, the V gene TRBV7-3, with D perhaps TRBD2 (6 bases). V lost 1 base, J lost 4 bases, and 14 bases lay in between. The germline CDR1 and CDR2 sequences are SGHTA and FQGTGA. This CDR3 contains 15 residues. CDR3 DNA sequence: TGTGCCAGCAGCTTAAGGCAGGGAGGAGGTTACGAGCAGTACTTC. This gives the protein CASSLRQGGGYEQYF.

The count of this clone is one. The chain combines TRBV28 with TRBJ2-3, with 7 bases matching TRBD2. CDR3 length: 18 residues. V dropped 2 bases and J dropped 1; count of bases not matched to a gene: 12. Per germline, CDR1 MDHEN and CDR2 SYDVKM. The DNA of the CDR3 is TGTGCCAGCAGTTTAAGGGAGGGGCGCTTTTTTGGCACAGATACGCAGTATTTT. This encodes CASSLREGRFFGTDTQYF.

V gene TRBV30 combines with J gene TRBJ1-6; the D is unclear. This CDR3 has 12 amino acids. The V gene lost 2 bases and the J gene lost 8 bases, with 7 bases spanning the gap. Per germline, CDR1 GTSNPN and CDR2 SVGIG (reference sequence). The CDR3: CAWSLTHSPLHF. CDR3 sequence (DNA): TGTGCCTGGAGTCTTACGCATTCACCCCTCCACTTT.